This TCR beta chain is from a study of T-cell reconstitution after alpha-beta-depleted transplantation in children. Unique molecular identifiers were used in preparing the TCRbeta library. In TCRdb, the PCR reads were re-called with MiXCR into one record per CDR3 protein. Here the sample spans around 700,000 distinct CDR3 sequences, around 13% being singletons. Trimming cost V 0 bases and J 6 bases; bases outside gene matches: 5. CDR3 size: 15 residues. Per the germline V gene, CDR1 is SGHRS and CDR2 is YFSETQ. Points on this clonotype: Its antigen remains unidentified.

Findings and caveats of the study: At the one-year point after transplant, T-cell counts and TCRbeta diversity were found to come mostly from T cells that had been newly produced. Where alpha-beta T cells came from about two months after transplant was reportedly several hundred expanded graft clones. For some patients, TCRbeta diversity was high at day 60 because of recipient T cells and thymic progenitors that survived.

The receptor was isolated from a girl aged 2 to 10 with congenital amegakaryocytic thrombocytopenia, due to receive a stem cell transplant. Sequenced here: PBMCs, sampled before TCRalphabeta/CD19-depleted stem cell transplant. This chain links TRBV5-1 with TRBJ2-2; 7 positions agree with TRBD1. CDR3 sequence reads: CASSLGDSLSGELFF. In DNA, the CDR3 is TGCGCCAGCAGCTTGGGGGACAGCCTGTCCGGGGAGCTGTTTTTT.